These 15 T cell receptor beta chains were all obtained from the same sample, sequenced in a study of T-cell memory formation after mild COVID-19. One entry per CDR3 protein, called by TCRdb with MiXCR from the 5' RACE reads. The table lists approximately 300,000 distinct CDR3 sequences, just under 20% of them singletons. What was sequenced was PBMCs or a T cell subset sorted from them (not recorded which). The receptors stem from a man between 18 and 29 years old who had mild COVID-19 (a few samples of this study predate the infection). Cell type and time point are not known.

The chain uses TRBV24-1 and TRBJ2-1, with D uncertain. The CDR3 extends over 13 amino acids. V dropped 3 bases and J dropped 10 bases, with 12 bases sitting between them. CDR1 and CDR2 from the germline V gene are KGHDR and SFDVKD. CDR3 loop: CATSDPPLREQFF. The CDR3 nucleotides read TGTGCCACCAGTGATCCCCCCCTGCGGGAGCAGTTCTTC.

Many counts were recorded for this clonotype. The rearrangement links TRBV5-1 to TRBJ1-1, with no clear D. This CDR3 has 14 residues. The V gene's germline CDR1 is SGHRS and CDR2 YFSETQ. The ends were cut back, 0 bases at V and 5 bases at J, with 11 bases in the middle. CDR3 coding DNA: TGCGCCAGCAGCTTGGGGCCGTCCGGTACTGAAGCTTTCTTT. Its protein is CASSLGPSGTEAFF.

This clonotype was counted a few times. The rearrangement links TRBV7-9 to TRBJ2-1; 9 positions match TRBD1. CDR3 length: 13 residues. Germline V CDR1 and CDR2: SEHNR, FQNEAQ (reference sequence). V gave up 8 bases and J gave up 5 bases; unmatched junction bases: 4. The DNA of the CDR3 is TGTGCCAGCCGGGACAGGGCCCACAATGAGCAGTTCTTC. This encodes CASRDRAHNEQFF.

V is TRBV4-3 and J is TRBJ2-3; TRBD2 aligns across 12 bases. This CDR3 has 18 residues. Germline CDR1 LGHNA, CDR2 YSLEER. Germline trimming cut 0 bases from V and 7 bases from J; bases unmatched to any gene: 11. The CDR3 DNA is TGCGCCAGCAGCCAAGATTGGCCTAGCGGGGGGGCAGGATATACGCAGTATTTT. It encodes CASSQDWPSGGAGYTQYF.

The chain joins TRBV25-1 to TRBJ2-1, with a tentative D call TRBD1 (5 bases). Trimming left V 6 bases short and J 12 bases short, with 18 bases between. CDR1 is MGHDK and CDR2 is SYGVNS in the germline V gene. This CDR3 has 13 amino acids. The CDR3 reads CASREQETLRQFF. In nucleotides, the CDR3 is TGTGCCAGCAGAGAACAGGAGACCCTGCGGCAGTTCTTC.

This clonotype was detected many times. The V gene is TRBV15, the J gene TRBJ2-1; TRBD1 or TRBD2 may be the D gene (5 bases each). The V end lost 0 bases, the J end lost 5 bases, and 14 bases lay between the germline ends. Germline lookup yields CDR1 LNHNV and CDR2 YYDKDF (reference sequence). CDR3 size: 16 residues. The CDR3 region is CATSRDLRGEDNEQFF. The CDR3 DNA sequence: TGTGCCACCAGCAGAGACCTGAGGGGCGAGGACAATGAGCAGTTCTTC.

This clonotype was observed at least ten times. The chain has TRBV5-1 and TRBJ1-6; D gene uncertain. CDR3 length equals 15 residues. CDR1 SGHRS and CDR2 YFSETQ come from the germline V gene. Trimming stripped 1 base from V and 5 bases from J, with 10 bases between. CDR3 residues: CASSLSAVNNSPLHF. DNA for the CDR3: TGCGCCAGCAGCTTGTCGGCAGTAAATAATTCACCCCTCCACTTT.

This clonotype has more than one count but fewer than ten. CDR3 in DNA: TGTGCCACAATTAAAACAGCTATGAACACTGAAGCTTTCTTT. It translates to CATIKTAMNTEAFF. This sequence joins TRBV7-9 and TRBJ1-1; D ambiguous. The V gene's germline CDR1 is SEHNR and CDR2 FQNEAQ (reference sequence). V was shortened by 10 bases and J by 0 bases, with 15 bases between the two germline ends. CDR3 length: 14 residues.

The chain combines TRBV6-5 with TRBJ1-5; no clear D gene. Germline lookup yields CDR1 MNHEY and CDR2 SVGAGI. This CDR3 spans 15 amino acids. The V gene lost 4 bases and the J gene lost 2 bases, with 12 bases spanning the gap. DNA of the CDR3: TGTGCCAGCAGTTCCCACGGGGTTGGCAATCAGCCCCAGCATTTT. Residues: CASSSHGVGNQPQHF.

The chain joins TRBV6-5 to TRBJ1-2; 7 bases are a match to TRBD1. Germline V gives CDR1 MNHEY, CDR2 SVGAGI. This CDR3 is built from 15 residues. V lost 6 bases and J lost 0; bases outside the gene matches: 7. For the CDR3, the DNA is TGTGCCAGCAGCGATCGGGACAGAGCTAACTATGGCTACACCTTC. This sequence encodes CASSDRDRANYGYTF.

This clonotype was picked up a small number of times. The genes are TRBV6-2 or TRBV6-3 and TRBJ2-5, with TRBD2 matching 7 bases. From germline, CDR1 is MNHEY and CDR2 SVGEGT. This CDR3 has 15 amino acids. With V trimmed by 2 bases and J by 2 bases, 5 bases remained unmatched. The CDR3 nucleotides read TGTGCCAGCAGTTACGCGACTAGCATGCAAGAGACCCAGTACTTC. It encodes CASSYATSMQETQYF.

This rearrangement joins TRBV5-1 to TRBJ2-3, with a possible D match to TRBD2 (5 bases). In germline, CDR1 is SGHRS, CDR2 YFSETQ. The V gene lost 5 bases and the J gene lost 3 bases, with 16 bases spanning the gap. This CDR3 spans 15 amino acids. CDR3 nucleotide sequence: TGCGCCAGCAGTTTCTTGGACGGAGGAACAGATACGCAGTATTTT. Translated: CASSFLDGGTDTQYF.

CDR3 bases: TGCGCCAGCAGCCAAGAGGGCCAGGGGGTAGAGGGCTACACCTTC. This encodes CASSQEGQGVEGYTF. V usage is TRBV4-1 and J usage is TRBJ1-2; 7 bases agree with TRBD1. This CDR3 has 15 amino acids. Germline CDR1 is MGHRA and CDR2 is YSYEKL. The V gene end was trimmed by 0 bases and the J gene end by 8 bases; junction bases not matched to a gene: 9.

The chain couples TRBV4-1 to TRBJ1-1, with 7 bases matching TRBD1. CDR1 MGHRA and CDR2 YSYEKL come from the germline V gene. V shed 0 bases and J 4 bases; nucleotides not matched to a gene: 5. The CDR3 runs 15 residues. The CDR3 spells CASSQEPGGGTEAFF. CDR3 DNA sequence: TGCGCCAGCAGCCAAGAACCAGGGGGAGGCACTGAAGCTTTCTTT.

This clonotype was recorded many times. The chain combines TRBV5-1 with TRBJ2-3, with 9 bases identical to TRBD2. The CDR3 length is 13 residues. The germline V gene encodes CDR1 SGHRS and CDR2 YFSETQ. J gave up 6 bases and V 5 bases, and 4 bases lay outside the gene matches. The CDR3 protein is CASSSGGADTQYF. CDR3 nucleotide sequence: TGCGCCAGCAGTAGCGGGGGAGCGGATACGCAGTATTTT.